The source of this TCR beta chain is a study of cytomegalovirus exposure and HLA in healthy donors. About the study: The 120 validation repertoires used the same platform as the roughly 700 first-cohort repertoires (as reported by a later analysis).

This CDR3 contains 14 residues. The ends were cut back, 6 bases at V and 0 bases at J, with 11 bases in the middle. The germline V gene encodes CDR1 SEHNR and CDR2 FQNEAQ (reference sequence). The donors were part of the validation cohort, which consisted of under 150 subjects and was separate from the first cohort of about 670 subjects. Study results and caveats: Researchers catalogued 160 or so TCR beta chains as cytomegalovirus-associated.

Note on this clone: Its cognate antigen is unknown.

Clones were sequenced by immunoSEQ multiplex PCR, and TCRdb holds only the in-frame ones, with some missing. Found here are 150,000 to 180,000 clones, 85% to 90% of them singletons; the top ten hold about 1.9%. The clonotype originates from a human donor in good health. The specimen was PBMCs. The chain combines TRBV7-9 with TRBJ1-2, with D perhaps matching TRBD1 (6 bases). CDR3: CASSLGAANYGYTF. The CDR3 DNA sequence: TGTGCCAGCAGTTTGGGGGCGGCTAACTATGGCTACACCTTC.